A selection of T cell receptor beta chains follows, all from one sample in a study of ipilimumab plus nivolumab after autologous stem cell transplantation. Some clones are missing from TCRdb's copy, which holds only in-frame ones; the method was immunoSEQ multiplex PCR. Among approximately 84,000 clones listed, nearly 85% were seen once. The source was PBMCs, collected in a trial of ipilimumab plus nivolumab as post-transplant consolidation. The source is a male donor with diffuse large B-cell lymphoma. The CDR3 runs from the conserved cysteine through the conserved F or W. A D gene is named only where the DNA matches it firmly. Part of the rows lack a size; the others show once, few, many or a class for expanded clones.

V,size,J,D,CDR3,DNA
TRBV7-2,-,TRBJ2-7,TRBD2,CASSLVFMRGSYEQYF,TGTGCCAGCAGCTTAGTGTTTATGCGGGGGTCCTACGAGCAGTACTTC
TRBV9,-,TRBJ2-1,-,CASSVVGVRSDNEQFF,TGTGCCAGCAGCGTAGTAGGCGTGAGGTCCGACAATGAGCAGTTCTTC
TRBV6-6,-,TRBJ2-5,-,CASSYPRSQETQYF,TGTGCCAGCAGTTACCCCCGGAGCCAAGAGACCCAGTACTTC
TRBV9,-,TRBJ2-3,TRBD2,CASSPPRWASGMSDTQYF,TGTGCCAGCAGCCCACCCAGGTGGGCTAGCGGGATGTCAGATACGCAGTATTTT
TRBV21-1,-,TRBJ1-3,-,CASSKLLSSGNTIYF,TGTGCCAGCAGCAAGCTACTCAGCTCTGGAAACACCATATATTTT
TRBV7-3,-,TRBJ2-7,-,CASSRTGSYEQYF,TGTGCCAGCAGCCGTACGGGTAGCTACGAGCAGTACTTC
TRBV2,-,TRBJ1-2,-,CASRKGGTSYGYTF,TGTGCCAGCAGGAAAGGGGGGACTTCTTATGGCTACACCTTC
TRBV2,-,TRBJ1-2,-,CASSERADIYGYTF,TGTGCCAGCAGTGAACGGGCAGACATTTATGGCTACACCTTC
TRBV23-1,-,TRBJ2-6,-,CASSQPGFSGDRSGANVLTF,TGCGCCAGCAGTCAACCCGGGTTCTCGGGGGACAGATCCGGGGCCAACGTCCTGACTTTC
TRBV7-9,-,TRBJ2-5,TRBD2,CASSHPGLAGGPAETQYF,TGTGCCAGCAGCCACCCGGGACTAGCGGGGGGGCCGGCAGAGACCCAGTACTTC
TRBV18,-,TRBJ1-5,-,CASSPNPDGQPQHF,TGTGCCAGCTCACCAAATCCGGACGGTCAGCCCCAGCATTTT
TRBV27,-,TRBJ2-7,-,CASSLKGGGSPYEQYF,TGTGCCAGCAGTTTAAAGGGTGGGGGCTCTCCTTACGAGCAGTACTTC
TRBV6-5,once,TRBJ1-1,-,CASSETVNTEAFF,TGTGCCAGCAGTGAGACAGTGAACACTGAAGCTTTCTTT
TRBV5-4,-,TRBJ2-3,-,CASSFESTQYF,TGTGCCAGCAGCTTTGAGTCTACGCAGTATTTT
TRBV6-5,-,TRBJ2-7,-,CASNRYYEQYF,TGTGCCAGCAACCGTTACTACGAGCAGTACTTC
TRBV6-5,few,TRBJ1-3,TRBD1,CASRRGTGSNTIYF,TGTGCCAGCAGACGAGGGACAGGGTCAAACACCATATATTTT
TRBV5-1,few,TRBJ1-2,-,CASSLEYRNYGYTF,TGCGCCAGCAGCTTGGAGTACAGAAACTATGGCTACACCTTC
TRBV19,-,TRBJ2-1,-,CASSIDGRGGGSYNEQFF,TGTGCCAGTAGTATAGACGGCAGGGGCGGTGGATCCTACAATGAGCAGTTCTTC
TRBV18,few,TRBJ2-5,-,CASSPPEGLQETQYF,TGTGCCAGCTCACCACCGGAAGGGCTGCAAGAGACCCAGTACTTC
TRBV7-9,-,TRBJ2-1,TRBD2,CASSFSGGGAYNEQFF,TGTGCCAGCAGCTTTTCTGGCGGGGGGGCCTACAATGAGCAGTTCTTC
TRBV6-1,-,TRBJ2-7,-,CASSEYVAGMQYF,TGTGCCAGCAGTGAATACGTGGCTGGAATGCAGTACTTC
TRBV6-1,few,TRBJ1-2,TRBD1,CASSNRGGHYGYTF,TGTGCCAGCAGTAACAGGGGGGGGCACTATGGCTACACCTTC
TRBV4-2,-,TRBJ1-1,-,CASSLGRLNTEAFF,TGTGCCAGCAGCCTAGGCAGGTTGAACACTGAAGCTTTCTTT
TRBV5-1,-,TRBJ2-6,TRBD1,CASGIGQGFSGANVLTF,TGCGCCAGCGGTATCGGACAGGGCTTTTCTGGGGCCAACGTCCTGACTTTC
TRBV13,-,TRBJ2-3,TRBD1,CASSLTGTQYF,TGTGCCAGCAGCCTGACAGGGACGCAGTATTTT
TRBV10-3,-,TRBJ1-2,TRBD1,CAISVTGDRGGYTF,TGTGCCATCAGTGTGACAGGGGACCGAGGGGGCTACACCTTC
TRBV7-9,-,TRBJ1-6,-,CASSPRQGSPLHF,TGTGCCAGCAGCCCAAGACAAGGGTCACCCCTCCACTTT
TRBV7-2,-,TRBJ1-5,-,CASSLYSFNQPQHF,TGTGCCAGCAGCCTATACAGTTTCAATCAGCCCCAGCATTTT
TRBV13,-,TRBJ2-4,TRBD2,CASSLRSGEGAKNIQYF,TGTGCCAGCAGCTTAAGATCGGGGGAGGGAGCCAAAAACATTCAGTACTTC
TRBV7-8,-,TRBJ2-7,-,CASSLREGGVYEQYF,TGTGCCAGCAGCCTCAGGGAAGGCGGCGTTTACGAGCAGTACTTC
TRBV19,-,TRBJ1-1,-,CASSTAGRVNTEAFF,TGTGCCAGTAGTACTGCCGGGAGGGTGAACACTGAAGCTTTCTTT
TRBV15,-,TRBJ2-5,-,CATSRTPKETQYF,TGTGCCACCTCTAGAACACCCAAAGAGACCCAGTACTTC
TRBV2,few,TRBJ1-5,-,CASSERTGTMSQHF,TGTGCCAGCAGTGAACGGACTGGCACAATGTCCCAGCATTTT
TRBV6-6,-,TRBJ2-7,-,CASSLGGASYEQYF,TGTGCCAGCAGTTTAGGGGGGGCCAGCTACGAGCAGTACTTC
TRBV4-3,-,TRBJ2-1,-,CASSQFRDGGDEQFF,TGCGCCAGCAGCCAATTTAGGGATGGCGGCGATGAGCAGTTCTTC
TRBV18,once,TRBJ2-3,-,CASSPRGKSGDTQYF,TGTGCCAGCTCACCACGAGGGAAATCCGGGGATACGCAGTATTTT
TRBV25-1,-,TRBJ2-2,-,CASSYRVSGPGELFF,TGTGCCAGCAGTTACCGGGTCTCAGGCCCCGGGGAGCTGTTTTTT
TRBV6-6,-,TRBJ2-5,-,CASSYSQGATQYF,TGTGCCAGCAGTTACTCGCAAGGGGCGACCCAGTACTTC
TRBV6-5,-,TRBJ2-5,-,CASSYGTRCEKETQYF,TGTGCCAGCAGTTACGGAACGCGCTGTGAGAAAGAGACCCAGTACTTC
TRBV25-1,-,TRBJ1-1,-,CASSVTWTEAFF,TGTGCCAGCAGTGTTACTTGGACTGAAGCTTTCTTT